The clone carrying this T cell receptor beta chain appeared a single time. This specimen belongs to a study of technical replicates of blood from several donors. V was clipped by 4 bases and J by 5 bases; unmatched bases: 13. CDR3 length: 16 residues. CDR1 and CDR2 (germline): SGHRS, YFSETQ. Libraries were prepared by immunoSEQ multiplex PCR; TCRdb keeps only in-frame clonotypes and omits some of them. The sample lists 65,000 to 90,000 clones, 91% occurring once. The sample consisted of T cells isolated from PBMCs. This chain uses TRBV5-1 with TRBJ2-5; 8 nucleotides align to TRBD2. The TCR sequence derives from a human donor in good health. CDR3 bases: TGCGCCAGCAGCCCCCCGGGGAGCGGGAGTGGGGAGACCCAGTACTTC. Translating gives CASSPPGSGSGETQYF.